The 9 T cell receptor beta chains presented below share a single source sample, sequenced in a study of spatial heterogeneity in lung cancer (dated by TCRdb to 2018 to 2020). The intended sense of this specimen's time point label: sample taken at primary tumor resection. The library relied on 5' RACE. The run used a NextSeq 500. The public reads were quality trimmed at Q25 with fastp and then assembled into clones with MiXCR by TCRdb, keeping productive beta chains. Duplicate CDR3 protein sequences are folded into a single record with the most common DNA and genes. The sample yields 7,500 to 10,000 distinct CDR3 sequences; roughly 9.4% were counted once. The ten top clones hold 9.5% to 15% of the sample. These receptors are not linked to any known antigen. Results and caveats for the whole study, not just this receptor: The number of expanded intratumoral alpha and beta TCRs correlated with the tumor nonsynonymous mutation count.

Sequencing used lung tumor tissue, obtained at surgery. The receptors derive from a female donor with early-stage non-small cell lung cancer.

This clonotype has at least ten counts. The chain couples TRBV19 to TRBJ1-5; 12 nucleotides line up with TRBD1. CDR1 LNHDA and CDR2 SQIVND come from the germline V gene (reference sequence). J lost 0 bases, V lost 4 bases, and 4 bases had no gene match. The CDR3 has 17 amino acids. CDR3 sequence: CASSNRDRGLSNQPQHF. In DNA form, the CDR3 reads TGTGCCAGTAGTAACCGGGACAGGGGGCTTAGCAATCAGCCCCAGCATTTT.

As concerns this clonotype: This clone may be a read error of a much larger clone one base away. The V gene is TRBV7-9, the J gene TRBJ1-2; 11 bases fit TRBD1. This CDR3 is 16 amino acids long. The germline gives CDR1 SEHNR, CDR2 FQNEAQ (reference sequence). J was trimmed by 7 bases and V by 5 bases; bases with no gene match: 12. The CDR3 DNA is TGTGCCAGCAGCACAAGGACAGGGGGCGCCCACTGTGGCTACACCTTC. It translates to CASSTRTGGAHCGYTF.

This clonotype is medium-sized (0.01 to 0.1%) in the sample. The chain recombines TRBV7-2 with TRBJ1-1; a possible D gene is TRBD1 (6 bases). The germline V gene encodes CDR1 SGHTA and CDR2 FQGNSA. The V and J ends lost 4 bases and 5 bases respectively, with 14 bases between them. The CDR3 totals 14 residues. The CDR3 nucleotides read TGTGCCAGCAGCTCCCTACGGGGGGCGACTGAAGCTTTCTTT. This gives the protein CASSSLRGATEAFF.

This clonotype was recorded many times. The genes are TRBV7-9 and TRBJ2-1; 7 nucleotides align to TRBD1. The trim removed 5 bases at V and 4 bases at J, leaving 5 bases unmatched. This CDR3 is built from 14 residues. CDR1 and CDR2 from the germline V gene are SEHNR and FQNEAQ (reference sequence). CDR3 bases: TGTGCCAGCAGCCAACAGGGGAATTACAATGAGCAGTTCTTC. Translating gives CASSQQGNYNEQFF.

This sequence joins TRBV5-1 and TRBJ1-2; D unresolved. The CDR3 extends over 14 amino acids. Germline CDR1 reads SGHRS; CDR2 reads YFSETQ. The V end lost 0 bases, the J end lost 5 bases, and 11 bases lay between the germline ends. The CDR3 protein is CASSLVAKLYGYTF. The CDR3 bases are TGCGCCAGCAGCTTGGTGGCCAAGCTATATGGCTACACCTTC.

This chain joins TRBV7-2 and TRBJ2-5; D is undetermined. The CDR3 sequence is 14 residues long. Trimming cost V 5 bases and J 0 bases, with 10 bases left between them. Germline V lookup: CDR1 SGHTA, CDR2 FQGNSA. CDR3 sequence reads: CASSPSAYQETQYF. CDR3 coding DNA: TGTGCCAGCAGCCCCTCCGCGTACCAAGAGACCCAGTACTTC. Complete variable domain (other parts from reference TRBV7-2 and TRBJ2-5): GAGVSQSPSNKVTEKGKDVELRCDPISGHTALYWYRQSLGQGLEFLIYFQGNSAPDKSGLPSDRFSAERTGGSVSTLTIQRTQQEDSAVYLCASSPSAYQETQYFGPGTRLLVL.

This clonotype occurred a few times. CDR3 DNA: TGTGCCAGCAGGAACGCGGGGGGAAGCGAAAAACTGTTTTTT. It is translated as CASRNAGGSEKLFF. The rearrangement joins TRBV2 to TRBJ1-4, with D possibly matching TRBD1 (5 bases). The CDR3 consists of 14 residues. Trimming left V 6 bases short and J 8 bases short, with 16 bases between. Germline values: CDR1 SNHLY, CDR2 FYNNEI.

This clonotype was observed at least ten times. This rearrangement joins TRBV5-1 to TRBJ2-1, with 7 bases that match TRBD1. In germline, CDR1 is SGHRS, CDR2 YFSETQ. This CDR3 contains 14 residues. V lost 1 base, J lost 8 bases, and 6 bases stayed unmatched. The CDR3 loop reads CASSLQGDGHEQFF. CDR3 bases: TGCGCCAGCAGCTTGCAGGGGGACGGGCATGAGCAGTTCTTC.

This clonotype was recorded many times. The rearrangement joins TRBV5-6 to TRBJ1-3; maybe TRBD1 (6 bases). V was pared by 0 bases and J by 4 bases, with 8 bases between. The CDR3 runs to 14 residues. The V gene's germline CDR1 is SGHDT and CDR2 YYEEEE. This CDR3 is CASSLGGQGNTIYF. As DNA, the CDR3 is TGTGCCAGCAGCTTGGGCGGACAGGGAAACACCATATATTTT.